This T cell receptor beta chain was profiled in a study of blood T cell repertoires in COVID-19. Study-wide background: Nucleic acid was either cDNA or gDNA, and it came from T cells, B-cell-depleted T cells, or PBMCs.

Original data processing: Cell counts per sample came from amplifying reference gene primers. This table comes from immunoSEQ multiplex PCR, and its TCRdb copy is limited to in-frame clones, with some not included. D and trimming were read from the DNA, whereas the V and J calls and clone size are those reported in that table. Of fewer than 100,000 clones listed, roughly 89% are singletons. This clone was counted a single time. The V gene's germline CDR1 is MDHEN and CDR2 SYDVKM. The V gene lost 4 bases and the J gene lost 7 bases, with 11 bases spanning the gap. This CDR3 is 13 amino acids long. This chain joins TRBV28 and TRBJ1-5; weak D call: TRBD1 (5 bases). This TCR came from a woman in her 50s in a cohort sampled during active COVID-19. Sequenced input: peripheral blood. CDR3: CASSSGGVQPQHF. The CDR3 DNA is TGTGCCAGCAGTTCGGGAGGGGTGCAGCCCCAGCATTTT.